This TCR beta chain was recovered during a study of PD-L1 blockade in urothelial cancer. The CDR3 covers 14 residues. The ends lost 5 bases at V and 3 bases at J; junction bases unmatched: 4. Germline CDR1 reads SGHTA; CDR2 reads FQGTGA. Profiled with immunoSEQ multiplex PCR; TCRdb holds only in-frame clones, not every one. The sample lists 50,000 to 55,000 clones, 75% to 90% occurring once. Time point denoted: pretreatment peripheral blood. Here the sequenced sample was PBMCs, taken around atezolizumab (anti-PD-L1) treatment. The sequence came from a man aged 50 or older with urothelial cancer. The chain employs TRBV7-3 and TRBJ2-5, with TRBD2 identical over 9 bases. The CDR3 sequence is CASSPLAGEETQYF. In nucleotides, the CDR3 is TGTGCCAGCAGCCCATTAGCGGGGGAAGAGACCCAGTACTTC.